This TCR beta chain was documented in a study of blood T cell repertoires in COVID-19. Those who participated ranged in age from 18 to 89 years and resided in approximately 26 US areas. Cohorts were based on clinical histories the participants reported. Recovered Cohort 3 donors showed two negative PCRs, clearance, or symptom resolution. This clone appeared once. Profiling relied on immunoSEQ multiplex PCR, and the TCRdb table lists in-frame clones only, not all of them. This table has around 100,000 clones, approximately 83% appearing once. The CDR3 length is 14 residues. CDR1 is MDHEN and CDR2 is SYDVKM in the germline V gene. Trimming removed 6 bases at V and 8 bases at J, with 14 bases between.

The sequence came from a woman in her forties or fifties who had recovered from COVID-19. This chain joins TRBV28 and TRBJ1-6; D might be TRBD1 (5 bases). Sequences were obtained from PBMCs or T cells enriched from blood (not recorded which). CDR3 bases: TGTGCCAGCAGGCGGACACGCTGGGATTCACCCCTCCACTTT. Translated: CASRRTRWDSPLHF.